This T cell receptor beta chain is drawn from a study of monozygotic twins with inflammatory bowel disease. As concerns this clonotype: Its antigen is still unknown.

TCRalpha and TCRbeta cDNA underwent two nested PCRs of 16 and 9 cycles. Using the 5' RACE reads, TCRdb records one entry per CDR3 protein without DNA. The table for this sample gives fewer than 400,000 distinct CDR3 sequences. The CDR3 is 15 amino acids. CDR1 SGHTA and CDR2 FQGNSA come from the germline V gene. General study results and limits: No separation of different T cell subtypes was possible.

The chain joins TRBV7-2 to TRBJ2-1. This TCR was sampled from a human donor with ulcerative colitis or Crohn's disease, or a healthy co-twin of an affected twin (not recorded which). Sequenced material: blood. CDR3 sequence: CASSLGTNRNNEQFF.